The source of this TCR beta chain is a study of T-cell reconstitution after alpha-beta-depleted transplantation in children. Study findings and constraints: Most T-cell counts and diversity one year after the transplant came from T cells that were newly produced. Some patients' high day-60 TCRbeta diversity was traced to surviving recipient T cells and thymic progenitors. The origin of alpha-beta T cells about two months after transplant was reportedly several hundred expanded graft clones.

This CDR3 comprises 13 residues. V was trimmed by 1 base and J by 6 bases, leaving 11 bases between them. Germline values: CDR1 SGHRS, CDR2 YFSETQ. Unique molecular identifiers featured in how the TCRbeta library was prepared. TCRdb re-analysed the PCR reads in MiXCR, keeping a single row per CDR3 protein. The table shows fewer than 1 million distinct CDR3 sequences, with 16% occurring only once. This clonotype was detected a few times. Antigen: not known. This receptor was identified in a male patient under 18 who had a stem cell transplant for acute lymphoblastic leukemia, so the T cells may come from the graft donor. V gene TRBV5-1 combines with J gene TRBJ2-7; D ambiguous. This specimen was PBMCs, mostly from graft donor cells, taken 360 days after TCRalphabeta/CD19-depleted stem cell transplant. The CDR3 DNA is TGCGCCAGCAGCTTGTTTGTGGGCGGCGAGCAGTACTTC. This encodes CASSLFVGGEQYF.